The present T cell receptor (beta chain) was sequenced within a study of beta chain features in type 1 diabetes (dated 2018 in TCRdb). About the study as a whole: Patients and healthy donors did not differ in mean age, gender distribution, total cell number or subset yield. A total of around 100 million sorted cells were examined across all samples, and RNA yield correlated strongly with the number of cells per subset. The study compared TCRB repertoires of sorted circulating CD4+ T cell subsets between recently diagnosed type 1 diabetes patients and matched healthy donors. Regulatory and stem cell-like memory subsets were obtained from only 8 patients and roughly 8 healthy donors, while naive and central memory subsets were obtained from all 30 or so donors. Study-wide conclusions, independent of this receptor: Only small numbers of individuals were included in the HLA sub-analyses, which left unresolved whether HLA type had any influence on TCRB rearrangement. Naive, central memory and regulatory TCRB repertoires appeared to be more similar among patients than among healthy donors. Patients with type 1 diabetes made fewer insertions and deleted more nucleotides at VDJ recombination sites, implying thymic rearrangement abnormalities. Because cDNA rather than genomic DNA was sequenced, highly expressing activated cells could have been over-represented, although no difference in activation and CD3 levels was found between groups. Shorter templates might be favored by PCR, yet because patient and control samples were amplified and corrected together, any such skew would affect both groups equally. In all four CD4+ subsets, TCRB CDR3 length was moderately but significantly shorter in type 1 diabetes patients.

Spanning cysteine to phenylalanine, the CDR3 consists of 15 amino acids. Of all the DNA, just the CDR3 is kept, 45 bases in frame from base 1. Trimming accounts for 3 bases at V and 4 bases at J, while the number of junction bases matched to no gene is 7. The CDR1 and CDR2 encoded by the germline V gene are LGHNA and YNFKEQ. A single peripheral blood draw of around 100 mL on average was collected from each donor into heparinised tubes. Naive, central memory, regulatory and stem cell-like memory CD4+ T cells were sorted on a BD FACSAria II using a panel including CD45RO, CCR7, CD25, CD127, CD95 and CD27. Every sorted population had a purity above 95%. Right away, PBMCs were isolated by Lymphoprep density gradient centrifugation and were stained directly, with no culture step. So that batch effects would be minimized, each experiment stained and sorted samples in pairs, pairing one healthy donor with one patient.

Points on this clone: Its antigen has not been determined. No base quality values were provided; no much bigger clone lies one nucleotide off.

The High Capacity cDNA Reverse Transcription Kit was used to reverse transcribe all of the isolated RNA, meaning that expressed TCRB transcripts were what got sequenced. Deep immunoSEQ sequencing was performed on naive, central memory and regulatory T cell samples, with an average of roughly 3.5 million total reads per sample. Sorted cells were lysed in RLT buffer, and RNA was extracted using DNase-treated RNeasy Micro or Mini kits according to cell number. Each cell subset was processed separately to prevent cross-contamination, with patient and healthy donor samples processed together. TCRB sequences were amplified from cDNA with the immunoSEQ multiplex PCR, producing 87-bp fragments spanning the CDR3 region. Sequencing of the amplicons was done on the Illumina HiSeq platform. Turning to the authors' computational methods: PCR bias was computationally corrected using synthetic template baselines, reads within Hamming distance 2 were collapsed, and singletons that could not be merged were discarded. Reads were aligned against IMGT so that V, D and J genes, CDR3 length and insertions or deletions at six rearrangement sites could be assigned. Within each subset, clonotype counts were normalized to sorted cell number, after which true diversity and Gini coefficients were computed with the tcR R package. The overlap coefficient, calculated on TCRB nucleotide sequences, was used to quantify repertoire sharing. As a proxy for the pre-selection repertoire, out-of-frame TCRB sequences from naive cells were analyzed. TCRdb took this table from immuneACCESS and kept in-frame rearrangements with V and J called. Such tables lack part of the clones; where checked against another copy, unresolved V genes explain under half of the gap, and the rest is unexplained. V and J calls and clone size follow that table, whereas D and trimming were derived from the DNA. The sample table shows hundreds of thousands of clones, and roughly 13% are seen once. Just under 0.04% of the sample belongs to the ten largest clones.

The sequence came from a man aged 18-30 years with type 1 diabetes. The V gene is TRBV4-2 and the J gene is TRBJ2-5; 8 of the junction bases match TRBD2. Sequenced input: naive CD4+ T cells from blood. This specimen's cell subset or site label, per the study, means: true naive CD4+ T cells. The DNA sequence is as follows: TGTGCCAGCAGCCAGGAACTAGCGGCAGGAGAGACCCAGTACTTC. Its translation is CASSQELAAGETQYF.